The 8 T cell receptor beta chains in this list originate from one sample, sequenced in a study of blood T cell repertoires in COVID-19 (TCRdb year 2020). Library method: the immunoSEQ multiplex PCR assay. The clones in this table, taken by TCRdb from immuneACCESS, are in-frame only. Not every clone is retained; where verified, under half of the shortfall comes from an unresolved V gene, and the cause of the rest is unknown. The sample records fewer than 350,000 clones, 70% to 90% of which are singletons. The ten top clones hold approximately 4% of the sample. The sample comprised PBMCs or T cells enriched from blood (not recorded which). The receptors shown here come from a woman aged 25-40 years with acute COVID-19.

The chain joins TRBV25-1 to TRBJ2-7; D is uncertain. The V gene's germline CDR1 is MGHDK and CDR2 SYGVNS. V lost 6 bases and J lost 0, with 15 bases in between. The CDR3 is 15 residues long. CDR3 amino acids: CASSPDSYISYEQYF. For the CDR3, the DNA is TGTGCCAGCAGCCCAGACTCCTACATCTCCTACGAGCAGTACTTC.

The V call is TRBV24-1, the J call TRBJ2-3; D might be TRBD1 (6 bases). The CDR3 runs 15 residues. The germline V gene encodes CDR1 KGHDR and CDR2 SFDVKD. V was shortened by 3 bases and J by 3 bases, with 12 bases between the two germline ends. The CDR3, as DNA: TGTGCCACCAGTGATAGGCAGGGGCCAACAGATACGCAGTATTTT. It specifies CATSDRQGPTDTQYF.

V usage is TRBV3-1 (or the pseudogene TRBV3-2) and J usage is TRBJ1-1; 7 bases fit TRBD1. From germline, CDR1 is LGHDT and CDR2 YNNKEL (reference sequence). The V and J ends lost 1 base and 7 bases, in that order; junction bases with no gene match: 3. This CDR3 contains 13 residues. The CDR3 DNA reads TGTGCCAGCAGCCAAGCGACAGGGATTGAAGCTTTCTTT. Its translation: CASSQATGIEAFF.

J is TRBJ1-5 and V is TRBV2; unclear D gene. In germline, CDR1 is SNHLY, CDR2 FYNNEI. V was shortened by 8 bases and J by 3 bases, with 8 bases between the two germline ends. The CDR3 has 12 amino acids. The CDR3 bases are TGTGCCAGCCATCGGGACAATCAGCCCCAGCATTTT. This encodes CASHRDNQPQHF.

The chain joins TRBV25-1 to TRBJ1-1; D possibly corresponds to TRBD1 (5 bases). Trimming removed 9 bases at V and 0 bases at J, with 8 bases between. Germline V gene lookup returns CDR1 MGHDK and CDR2 SYGVNS. This CDR3 has 12 residues. In nucleotides, the CDR3 is TGTGCCAGTAGACAGCTGAACACTGAAGCTTTCTTT. Encoded protein: CASRQLNTEAFF.

The chain uses TRBV12-1 and TRBJ2-2; TRBD1, the D gene given by the table, was not confirmed from the DNA. TRBV12-1 counts as a pseudogene. The CDR3 has 16 residues. CDR3 in amino acids: CASSFASRRWTGELFF. The CDR3, as DNA: TGTGCCAGCAGCTTTGCTTCCAGGCGATGGACCGGGGAGCTGTTTTTT.

The chain is built from TRBV13 and TRBJ1-1; a weak D match, TRBD1 (6 bases). Germline CDR1 PRHDT, CDR2 FYEKMQ (reference sequence). The CDR3 spans 11 residues. Between the trimmed V and J ends, which lost 2 bases and 11 bases, there was a span of 9 bases. In nucleotides, the CDR3 is TGTGCCAGCAGCTTAACGAGGGGGGCTTTCTTT. Protein product: CASSLTRGAFF.

The J gene is TRBJ2-2, the V gene TRBV15, with TRBD2 identical over 13 bases. The CDR3 is made up of 15 amino acids. Germline-derived CDR1 and CDR2 are LNHNV and YYDKDF (reference sequence). V dropped 9 bases and J dropped 6; count of bases not matched to a gene: 7. CDR3 sequence (DNA): TGTGCCACTCGGACTAGCGGGAGTCGGGCCGGGGAGCTGTTTTTT. Protein sequence: CATRTSGSRAGELFF.